These 22 T cell receptor beta chains share one sample of origin, sequenced in a study of T cells in Graves' hyperthyroidism and ophthalmopathy. The CDR3 regions of TCR beta were amplified from RNA transcripts. During a first-round RT-PCR of the TCR CDR3, the HTBI primer set was used. From the multiplex PCR reads, TCRdb called clonotypes with MiXCR, one entry per CDR3 protein. This sample has about 510,000 distinct CDR3 sequences, with 46% found just once. The source material was peripheral blood or thyroid tissue (not recorded which). Source of these receptors: an adult woman with Graves' disease, either hyperthyroidism or ophthalmopathy (not recorded which).

This chain joins TRBV7-2 and TRBJ1-5; a weak D match, TRBD1 (6 bases). The germline V and J ends were trimmed by 2 bases and 11 bases, with 19 bases remaining between them. The CDR3 is 15 residues long. Looked up from germline, CDR1 is SGHTA and CDR2 is FQGNSA. The CDR3 reads CASSLPRLTGKTQHF. The CDR3 DNA reads TGTGCCAGCAGCTTACCTCGCCTTACAGGGAAGACCCAGCATTTT.

About this clonotype: A much larger clone sits a single nucleotide away, making a read error possible. The J gene is TRBJ1-2, the V gene TRBV6-1; no clear D. Germline CDR1 and CDR2: MNHNS and SASEGT. The CDR3 extends over 15 amino acids. As DNA, the CDR3 is TGTGCCAGCAGTGAACGTATTCGGAGTAACTATGGCTACATCTTC. It specifies CASSERIRSNYGYIF.

At least ten counts were recorded for this clonotype. V usage is TRBV20-1 and J usage is TRBJ1-1; TRBD1 is a possible D gene (5 bases). V lost 3 bases and J 5 bases, leaving 13 bases between the germline ends. Germline V CDR1 and CDR2: DFQATT, SNEGSKA (reference sequence). This CDR3 region has 13 residues. The CDR3 is CSASQGIRTEAFF. The CDR3 coding sequence is TGCAGTGCTAGCCAGGGAATCCGTACTGAAGCTTTCTTT.

This clonotype was recorded at least ten times. The CDR3 coding sequence is TGTGCCAGCAGCTACCGACAGGCCTACGAGCAGTACTTC. This translates into CASSYRQAYEQYF. The genes are TRBV6-2 or TRBV6-3 and TRBJ2-7, with TRBD1 as a possible D gene (6 bases). CDR1 MNHEY and CDR2 SVGEGT come from the germline V gene. The V end was cut by 6 bases, the J end by 2 bases, with 11 bases between. The CDR3 has 13 residues.

This clonotype has just a few counts. The chain is built from TRBV24-1 and TRBJ1-1, with D maybe TRBD1 (5 bases). Germline loops: CDR1 KGHDR, CDR2 SFDVKD. The CDR3 runs to 11 residues. Trimming stripped 2 bases from V and 12 bases from J, with 9 bases between. CDR3 loop: CATSDWGETFF. The DNA for the CDR3 is TGTGCCACCAGTGATTGGGGGGAGACTTTCTTT.

The chain joins TRBV9 to TRBJ2-1; 7 bases fit TRBD2. Per germline, CDR1 SGDLS and CDR2 YYNGEE. The CDR3 is made up of 14 amino acids. The trim removed 0 bases at V and 9 bases at J, leaving 6 bases unmatched. The CDR3 DNA sequence: TGTGCCAGCAGCGTAGAAGGGAGGGGAACTGAGCAGTTCTTC. Translating it yields CASSVEGRGTEQFF.

This chain links TRBV29-1 with TRBJ2-5; D call uncertain. This CDR3 comprises 15 residues. V was clipped by 1 base and J by 2 bases, with 14 bases between them. Per the germline V gene, CDR1 is SQVTM and CDR2 is ANQGSEA. CDR3: CSVEGGETIQETQYF. CDR3 nucleotides: TGCAGCGTTGAAGGGGGTGAGACCATACAAGAGACCCAGTACTTC.

The gene calls are TRBV6-5 and TRBJ2-7; D is perhaps TRBD2 (6 bases). The CDR3 consists of 16 residues. CDR1 and CDR2 (germline): MNHEY, SVGAGI. The V and J ends lost 0 bases and 2 bases respectively, with 14 bases between them. This chain's CDR3 is CASSYSEGRAAYEQYF. The CDR3 DNA reads as TGTGCCAGCAGTTACTCGGAGGGCAGGGCTGCCTACGAGCAGTACTTC.

This clonotype was recorded at least ten times. The CDR3 DNA sequence: TGTGCCAGCAGTGAAGAGGGGCTCTCTTATGAAAAACTGTTTTTT. This encodes CASSEEGLSYEKLFF. The chain combines TRBV2 with TRBJ1-4; D may be TRBD1 (5 bases). CDR3 size: 15 residues. Trimming removed 1 base from V and 6 bases from J, with 12 bases in between. Germline V gene lookup returns CDR1 SNHLY and CDR2 FYNNEI. The full variable domain, in which reference TRBV2 and TRBJ1-4 provide the parts outside the CDR3, is EPEVTQTPSHQVTQMGQEVILRCVPISNHLYFYWYRQILGQKVEFLVSFYNNEISEKSEIFDDQFSVERPDGSNFTLKIRSTKLEDSAMYFCASSEEGLSYEKLFFGSGTQLSVL.

The CDR3: CASTPGNLRQTQYF. In nucleotides, the CDR3 is TGTGCCAGCACACCGGGAAACCTTAGGCAGACCCAGTACTTC. The chain couples TRBV25-1 to TRBJ2-5, with a weak D call TRBD2 (5 bases). Germline V gene lookup returns CDR1 MGHDK and CDR2 SYGVNS. V was pared by 7 bases and J by 6 bases, with 18 bases between. The CDR3 contains 14 residues.

This clonotype was seen ten or more times. The chain has TRBV6-2 or TRBV6-3 and TRBJ2-5; 7 bases line up with TRBD1. Germline-derived CDR1 and CDR2 are MNHEY and SVGEGT. The trim removed 5 bases at V and 5 bases at J, leaving 8 bases unmatched. This CDR3 comprises 14 residues. CDR3 region: CASSTRQGVETQYF. DNA of the CDR3: TGTGCCAGCAGTACAAGACAGGGTGTCGAGACCCAGTACTTC.

The chain employs TRBV29-1 and TRBJ2-7, with D possibly TRBD2 on 6 matching bases. CDR1 and CDR2 (germline): SQVTM, ANQGSEA. This CDR3 spans 14 amino acids. Trimming shortened V by 8 bases and J by 1 base, and 18 bases separated the two germline ends. CDR3 nucleotide sequence: TGCAGCTTAGGTAGCGGCCGTCTTTCCTACGAGCAGTACTTC. Translated: CSLGSGRLSYEQYF.

The CDR3 loop is CASSSGGWEQYF. DNA of the CDR3: TGTGCCAGCAGCTCGGGAGGTTGGGAGCAGTACTTC. The chain joins TRBV7-9 to TRBJ2-7; TRBD2 matches 7 bases. Germline assignment: CDR1 SEHNR and CDR2 FQNEAQ (reference sequence). V trimming: 4 bases; J trimming: 7 bases; junction bases outside the gene matches: 4. The CDR3 loop spans 12 amino acids.

This clonotype has just a few counts. This clone may be a read error of a much larger clone one base away. Here the CDR3 DNA reads TGTGCCACCAGTGATTACTGCGAGCAGTACTTC. Protein sequence: CATSDYCEQYF. The chain recombines TRBV24-1 with TRBJ2-7, with unresolved D. The length of the CDR3 is 11 residues. Germline loops: CDR1 KGHDR, CDR2 SFDVKD. V was shortened by 2 bases and J by 6 bases, with 4 bases between the two germline ends.

The V gene is TRBV7-2, the J gene TRBJ1-1, with D maybe TRBD1 (6 bases). Germline-derived CDR1 and CDR2 are SGHTA and FQGNSA. The CDR3 sequence is 13 residues long. V was shortened by 5 bases and J by 5 bases, with 12 bases between the two germline ends. The CDR3 sequence is CASSRSGVTEAFF. The CDR3 DNA reads TGTGCCAGCAGCCGATCAGGGGTGACTGAAGCTTTCTTT.

The chain couples TRBV29-1 to TRBJ2-7; D perhaps matches TRBD1 (6 bases). Trimming cost V 6 bases and J 4 bases, with 13 bases left between them. This CDR3 is built from 12 residues. Germline-derived CDR1 and CDR2 are SQVTM and ANQGSEA. The CDR3 sequence: CSVAGTQYEQYF. DNA for the CDR3: TGCAGCGTCGCCGGGACACAGTACGAGCAGTACTTC.

V is TRBV11-3 and J is TRBJ1-4; perhaps TRBD1 as D (5 bases). The germline V gene encodes CDR1 SGHNT and CDR2 YENEEA. This CDR3 has 13 amino acids. The ends were cut back, 3 bases at V and 5 bases at J, with 7 bases in the middle. The CDR3 spells CASSLSGNEKLFF. In DNA form, the CDR3 reads TGTGCCAGCAGCTTGTCAGGGAATGAAAAACTGTTTTTT.

There are many counts of this clonotype. This CDR3 reads CASRVRDIPEAFF. In nucleotides, the CDR3 is TGTGCCAGCAGGGTCCGGGACATCCCTGAAGCTTTCTTT. This chain links TRBV28 with TRBJ1-1; tentative D call: TRBD1 (6 bases). The CDR3 is 13 residues long. V lost 6 bases, J lost 6 bases, and 14 bases lay in between. The V gene's germline CDR1 is MDHEN and CDR2 SYDVKM.

The sample holds a few counts of this clonotype. CDR3 residues: CATSSLSQGTPPLHF. In nucleotides, the CDR3 is TGTGCCACCAGCAGCTTAAGCCAGGGTACGCCACCCCTCCACTTT. The V call is TRBV15, the J call TRBJ1-6; maybe TRBD1 (5 bases). The germline V gene encodes CDR1 LNHNV and CDR2 YYDKDF (reference sequence). The V end was cut by 3 bases, the J end by 11 bases, with 17 bases between. The CDR3 is 15 amino acids.

Remarks on this clonotype: The conserved closing phenylalanine or tryptophan is absent in this CDR3, likely reflecting a read error. The DNA is omitted, as the CDR3 cannot be located on it reliably, and the CDR3 follows TCRdb's listing. V gene TRBV9 combines with J gene TRBJ1-4; TRBD1 was called by the table and not checked on the DNA. 11 amino acids form the CDR3, both terminal residues included. Germline values: CDR1 SGDLS, CDR2 YYNGEE. CDR3 residues: CASSAEGANVY.

This clonotype was recorded a few times. The genes are TRBV6-1 and TRBJ1-2; possible D gene TRBD1, 5 bases. Germline CDR1 and CDR2: MNHNS and SASEGT. The germline V and J ends were trimmed by 7 bases and 6 bases, with 12 bases remaining between them. This CDR3 has 12 amino acids. This CDR3 reads CASNMQGNGYTF. As DNA, the CDR3 is TGTGCCAGCAATATGCAGGGAAATGGCTACACCTTC.

This clonotype was counted between two and nine times. The chain recombines TRBV5-6 with TRBJ2-6; no reliable D call. V dropped 2 bases and J dropped 2 bases, with 8 bases sitting between them. CDR1 and CDR2 (germline): SGHDT, YYEEEE. This CDR3 has 15 amino acids. DNA of the CDR3: TGTGCCAGCAGCTTCGCAAGCACTGGGGCCAACGTCCTGACTTTC. This codes for CASSFASTGANVLTF. Full variable domain (rest looked up from reference TRBV5-6 and TRBJ2-6): DAGVTQSPTHLIKTRGQQVTLRCSPKSGHDTVSWYQQALGQGPQFIFQYYEEEERQRGNFPDRFSGHQFPNYSSELNVNALLLGDSALYLCASSFASTGANVLTFGAGSRLTVL.